These 24 T cell receptor beta chains came from one sample sequenced in a study of T cells in Graves' hyperthyroidism and ophthalmopathy. TCR beta CDR3 region amplification was performed from RNA transcripts. The TCR CDR3 first-round RT-PCR relied on the HTBI primer set. In TCRdb, the multiplex PCR reads were re-called with MiXCR into one record per CDR3 protein. This table has around 400,000 distinct CDR3 sequences, under 15% appearing once. The specimen sequenced was blood. Receptors originate from a woman aged 18-30 years with Graves' hyperthyroidism.

At least ten counts were recorded for this clonotype. The CDR3 coding sequence is TGTGCCAGCAGTATCACCGGGACACAGTACGAGCAGTACTTC. It yields the protein CASSITGTQYEQYF. The chain uses TRBV28 and TRBJ2-7, with D possibly matching TRBD1 (6 bases). The germline V and J ends were trimmed by 5 bases and 4 bases, with 15 bases remaining between them. This CDR3 spans 14 amino acids. Germline-derived CDR1 and CDR2 are MDHEN and SYDVKM.

This clonotype was recorded at least ten times. The CDR3 nucleotides read TGTGCCAGCAGTCGAGACACCGGGGGTAACTATGGCTACACCTTC. Amino acids: CASSRDTGGNYGYTF. The chain has TRBV6-2 or TRBV6-3 and TRBJ1-2; D perhaps matches TRBD1 (5 bases). The germline CDR1 and CDR2 sequences are MNHEY and SVGEGT. V lost 5 bases to trimming and J lost 1 base, with 14 bases between them. This CDR3 comprises 15 residues.

This clonotype was counted a few times. This chain uses TRBV20-1 with TRBJ1-1; weak D call: TRBD1 (6 bases). Trimming pared 3 bases from V and 3 bases from J, leaving 14 bases between. Germline CDR1 reads DFQATT; CDR2 reads SNEGSKA (reference sequence). The CDR3 covers 14 residues. This CDR3 is CSARRDRLDTEAFF. The CDR3 nucleotides are TGCAGTGCTAGGAGAGACAGGTTAGACACTGAAGCTTTCTTT.

Ten or more counts support this clonotype. The chain recombines TRBV24-1 with TRBJ2-6, with 9 bases that match TRBD1. The CDR3 contains 17 residues. Germline-derived CDR1 and CDR2 are KGHDR and SFDVKD. V lost 7 bases, J lost 0 bases, and 6 bases stayed unmatched. The CDR3 sequence is CATRPGQGISGANVLTF. DNA of the CDR3: TGTGCCACCAGACCCGGACAGGGGATCTCTGGGGCCAACGTCCTGACTTTC.

This clonotype has just a few counts. The V and J genes are TRBV19 and TRBJ1-4, with D unclear. The ends were cut back, 2 bases at V and 11 bases at J, with 15 bases in the middle. CDR3 length equals 14 residues. Germline V CDR1 and CDR2: LNHDA, SQIVND (reference sequence). CDR3 in DNA: TGTGCCAGTAGTATATTCACAACCGACGGGAAACTGTTTTTT. Protein sequence: CASSIFTTDGKLFF.

This clonotype appeared many times. This chain's CDR3 is CASTEDGRPGAYYGYTF. CDR3 nucleotides: TGTGCCAGTACCGAGGACGGCCGGCCAGGGGCTTACTATGGCTACACCTTC. The chain carries TRBV19 and TRBJ1-2, with D possibly being TRBD1 (6 bases). The CDR3 loop spans 17 amino acids. V was cut by 7 bases and J by 3 bases, with 24 bases left in between. Per germline, CDR1 LNHDA and CDR2 SQIVND (reference sequence). The full variable domain, in which reference TRBV19 and TRBJ1-2 provide the parts outside the CDR3, is DGGITQSPKYLFRKEGQNVTLSCEQNLNHDAMYWYRQDPGQGLRLIYYSQIVNDFQKGDIAEGYSVSREKKESFPLTVTSAQKNPTAFYLCASTEDGRPGAYYGYTFGSGTRLTVV.

The V call is TRBV5-1, the J call TRBJ2-7; D assignment may be TRBD1 or TRBD2 (5 bases each). There are 15 residues in the CDR3. The germline V and J ends were trimmed by 4 bases and 5 bases, with 19 bases remaining between them. Germline V gene lookup returns CDR1 SGHRS and CDR2 YFSETQ. The CDR3 loop reads CASSPLGDGADEQYF. DNA of the CDR3: TGCGCCAGCAGCCCCTTGGGGGACGGGGCCGACGAGCAGTACTTC.

This clonotype has just a few counts. The rearrangement uses TRBV5-4 and TRBJ2-2; 10 bases are shared with TRBD1. This CDR3 is 17 amino acids long. Trimming took 4 bases from V and 3 from J; bases not matched to a gene: 9. Germline CDR1 is SGHNT and CDR2 is YYREEE (reference sequence). The CDR3 loop is CASSTGWGQGYTGELFF. CDR3 coding DNA: TGTGCCAGCAGCACCGGGTGGGGACAGGGGTACACCGGGGAGCTGTTTTTT. Drawing the rest from reference TRBV5-4 and TRBJ2-2, the complete variable domain is ETGVTQSPTHLIKTRGQQVTLRCSSQSGHNTVSWYQQALGQGPQFIFQYYREEENGRGNFPPRFSGLQFPNYSSELNVNALELDDSALYLCASSTGWGQGYTGELFFGEGSRLTVL.

This clonotype was detected ten times or more. The J gene is TRBJ2-3, the V gene TRBV7-2; no clear D. The germline V and J ends were trimmed by 5 bases and 2 bases, with 5 bases remaining between them. The CDR3 is made up of 12 amino acids. CDR1 SGHTA and CDR2 FQGNSA come from the germline V gene. CDR3 in DNA: TGTGCCAGCAGCCACTACACAGATACGCAGTATTTT. It encodes CASSHYTDTQYF.

This clonotype was counted a few times. The CDR3 spells CASSQETRGWGGELFF. The CDR3 region has the DNA TGTGCCAGCAGCCAAGAAACCAGGGGATGGGGCGGGGAGCTGTTTTTT. The chain joins TRBV3-1 to TRBJ2-2; possibly TRBD1 for D (6 bases). CDR3 length: 16 residues. The V end lost 0 bases, the J end lost 7 bases, and 15 bases lay between the germline ends. Per germline, CDR1 LGHDT and CDR2 YNNKEL (reference sequence).

This sequence joins TRBV3-1 and TRBJ2-1, with a possible D match to TRBD2 (6 bases). This CDR3 contains 20 residues. V was cut by 5 bases and J by 5 bases, with 31 bases left in between. Germline-derived CDR1 and CDR2 are LGHDT and YNNKEL (reference sequence). CDR3 nucleotide sequence: TGTGCCAGCAGCTCAGGTTGGGACTCCCCGGGAGCTAGGGTGGACAATGAGCAGTTCTTC. Protein product: CASSSGWDSPGARVDNEQFF.

This clonotype was seen repeatedly, ten times or more. This chain links TRBV5-1 with TRBJ2-3, with a tentative D call TRBD2 (5 bases). Germline V CDR1 and CDR2: SGHRS, YFSETQ. CDR3 length: 14 amino acids. Trimming took off 4 bases at V and 1 base at J, with 10 bases between the two ends. Written as DNA, the CDR3 is TGCGCCAGCAGCGCAGTCGGGGGCACAGATACGCAGTATTTT. As protein: CASSAVGGTDTQYF.

This clonotype was seen repeatedly, ten times or more. The rearrangement joins TRBV4-3 to TRBJ2-1; D is unresolved. Between the trimmed V and J ends, which lost 0 bases and 7 bases, there was a span of 19 bases. The CDR3 contains 17 residues. CDR1 and CDR2 (germline): LGHNA, YSLEER. CDR3 region: CASSQDPSSSLRNEQFF. CDR3 bases: TGCGCCAGCAGCCAAGATCCATCCAGTTCCCTACGGAATGAGCAGTTCTTC.

The CDR3 DNA follows: TGTGCCAGCAGACCAGGGGGGAGGGGGAGGCTGGAGACCCAGTACTTC. It encodes CASRPGGRGRLETQYF. The chain couples TRBV6-1 to TRBJ2-5; tentatively, D is TRBD1 or TRBD2 (7 bases each). From germline, CDR1 is MNHNS and CDR2 SASEGT. Deletions cut 6 bases from V and 5 bases from J, with 22 bases between. The CDR3 is 16 residues long.

This clonotype was observed a handful of times. The gene calls are TRBV28 and TRBJ1-5, with D possibly being TRBD1 (6 bases). Germline lookup yields CDR1 MDHEN and CDR2 SYDVKM. Trimming stripped 3 bases from V and 4 bases from J, with 19 bases between. The CDR3 loop spans 17 amino acids. The CDR3 DNA reads TGTGCCAGCAGTTTTGGATTCCGGAGACAGGCAAATCAGCCCCAGCATTTT. This translates into CASSFGFRRQANQPQHF. Complete variable domain (other parts from reference TRBV28 and TRBJ1-5): DVKVTQSSRYLVKRTGEKVFLECVQDMDHENMFWYRQDPGLGLRLIYFSYDVKMKEKGDIPEGYSVSREKKERFSLILESASTNQTSMYLCASSFGFRRQANQPQHFGDGTRLSIL.

This clonotype was seen at least ten times. CDR3 amino acids: CASGRQAHTDTQYF. The CDR3 DNA sequence: TGTGCCAGCGGTCGACAGGCCCACACAGATACGCAGTATTTT. The genes are TRBV6-1 and TRBJ2-3; TRBD1 might be the D (6 bases). Germline V gene data show CDR1 as MNHNS and CDR2 as SASEGT. CDR3 size: 14 residues. V dropped 8 bases and J dropped 2 bases, with 14 bases sitting between them.

This clonotype was found many times. V gene TRBV19 combines with J gene TRBJ1-1; the D gene is possibly TRBD1 (5 bases). CDR3 length: 15 amino acids. Germline values: CDR1 LNHDA, CDR2 SQIVND (reference sequence). Trimming took 1 base from V and 0 from J, leaving 9 bases between them. CDR3 loop: CASSIGGLVNTEAFF. DNA for the CDR3: TGTGCCAGTAGTATAGGGGGCTTGGTGAACACTGAAGCTTTCTTT.

This clonotype showed up many times. The chain combines TRBV18 with TRBJ2-1; possible D gene TRBD2, 5 bases. CDR3 length: 16 amino acids. Per germline, CDR1 KGHSH and CDR2 LQKENI. V was clipped by 3 bases and J by 2 bases, with 14 bases between them. CDR3 coding DNA: TGTGCCAGCTCACCTTTGGAAAAGGGAGCCTACAATGAGCAGTTCTTC. Protein sequence: CASSPLEKGAYNEQFF.

This clonotype was counted ten times or more. This chain links TRBV7-9 with TRBJ2-2; TRBD1 matches 9 bases. The CDR3 has 17 amino acids. Losses at the gene ends were 11 bases for V and 2 bases for J; bases not matched to a gene: 15. Germline V CDR1 and CDR2: SEHNR, FQNEAQ (reference sequence). The CDR3 DNA follows: TGTGCCTCAACCCGCGAGGGGACAGGGATCAACACCGGGGAGCTGTTTTTT. It codes for CASTREGTGINTGELFF.

This clonotype has a handful of counts. This chain uses TRBV27 with TRBJ2-7; D is perhaps TRBD1 or TRBD2 (6 bases each). V was shortened by 6 bases and J by 7 bases, with 16 bases between the two germline ends. The CDR3 is 13 residues long. In germline, CDR1 is MNHEY, CDR2 SMNVEV (reference sequence). The CDR3 DNA follows: TGTGCCAGCAGAGACCCCTGGGGGGCGGAGCAGTACTTC. It yields the protein CASRDPWGAEQYF.

A word on this clonotype: An end of the junction does not agree with germline; a read error may underlie this. The DNA of the CDR3 is TGTGCGAGCAGCTTGAGTGAGACAGAAGTTTGGACCACTGAAGCTTTCTTT. Protein sequence: CASSLSETEVWTTEAFF. This chain joins TRBV5-6 and TRBJ1-1, with D perhaps TRBD1 (5 bases). This CDR3 contains 17 residues. Germline CDR1 and CDR2: SGHDT and YYEEEE.

The chain recombines TRBV20-1 with TRBJ2-2, with D perhaps matching TRBD2 (6 bases). V shed 6 bases and J shed 3 bases, with 17 bases lying between them. This CDR3 region has 15 residues. Germline V gene sequence: CDR1 DFQATT, CDR2 SNEGSKA (reference sequence). CDR3 amino acids: CSALKGGTDTGELFF. CDR3 DNA: TGCAGTGCCCTTAAAGGAGGGACGGACACCGGGGAGCTGTTTTTT.

This clonotype was seen repeatedly, ten times or more. The rearrangement joins TRBV24-1 to TRBJ2-3; the D gene could be TRBD1 or TRBD2 (5 bases each). Trimming cost V 9 bases and J 1 base, with 16 bases left between them. Per germline, CDR1 KGHDR and CDR2 SFDVKD. The length of the CDR3 is 15 residues. CDR3 DNA: TGTGCCACCTCCCCGGGGCAGGGCCGCACAGATACGCAGTATTTT. It translates to CATSPGQGRTDTQYF.

The rearrangement joins TRBV3-1 to TRBJ1-5; D gene uncertain. Trimming shortened V by 1 base and J by 9 bases, and 7 bases separated the two germline ends. Germline CDR1 is LGHDT and CDR2 is YNNKEL (reference sequence). CDR3 length equals 12 residues. The CDR3 DNA reads as TGTGCCAGCAGCCAAGGTCGATCGCCCCAGCATTTT. It yields the protein CASSQGRSPQHF.